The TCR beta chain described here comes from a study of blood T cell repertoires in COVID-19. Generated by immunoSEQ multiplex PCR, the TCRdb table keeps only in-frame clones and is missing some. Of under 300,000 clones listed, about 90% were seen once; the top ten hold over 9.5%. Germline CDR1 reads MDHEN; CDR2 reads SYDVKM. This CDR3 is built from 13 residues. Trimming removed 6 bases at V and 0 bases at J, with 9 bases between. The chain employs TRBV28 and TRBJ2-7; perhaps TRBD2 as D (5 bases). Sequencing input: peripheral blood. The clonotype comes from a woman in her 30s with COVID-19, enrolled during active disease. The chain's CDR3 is CASSPSPSYEQYF. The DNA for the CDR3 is TGTGCCAGCAGCCCTAGCCCCTCCTACGAGCAGTACTTC. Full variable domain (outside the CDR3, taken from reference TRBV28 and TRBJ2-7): DVKVTQSSRYLVKRTGEKVFLECVQDMDHENMFWYRQDPGLGLRLIYFSYDVKMKEKGDIPEGYSVSREKKERFSLILESASTNQTSMYLCASSPSPSYEQYFGPGTRLTVT.